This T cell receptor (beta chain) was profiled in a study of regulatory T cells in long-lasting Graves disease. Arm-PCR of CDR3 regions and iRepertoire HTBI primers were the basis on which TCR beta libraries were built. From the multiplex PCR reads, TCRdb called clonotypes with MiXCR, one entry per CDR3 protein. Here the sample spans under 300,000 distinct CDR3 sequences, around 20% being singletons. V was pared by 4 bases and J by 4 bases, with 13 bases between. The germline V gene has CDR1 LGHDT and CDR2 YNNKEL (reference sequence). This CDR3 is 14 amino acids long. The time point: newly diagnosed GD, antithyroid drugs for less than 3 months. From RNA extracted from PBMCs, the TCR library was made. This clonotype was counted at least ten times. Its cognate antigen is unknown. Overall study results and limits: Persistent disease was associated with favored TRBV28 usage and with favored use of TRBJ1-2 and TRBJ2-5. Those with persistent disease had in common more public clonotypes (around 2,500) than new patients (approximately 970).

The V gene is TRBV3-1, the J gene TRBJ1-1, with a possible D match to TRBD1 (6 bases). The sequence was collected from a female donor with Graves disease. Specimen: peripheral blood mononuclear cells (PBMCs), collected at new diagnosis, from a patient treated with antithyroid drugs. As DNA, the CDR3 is TGTGCCAGCAGCCCCGACAGGTTAACCACTGAAGCTTTCTTT. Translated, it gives CASSPDRLTTEAFF. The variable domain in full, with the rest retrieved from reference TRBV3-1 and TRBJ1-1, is DTAVSQTPKYLVTQMGNDKSIKCEQNLGHDTMYWYKQDSKKFLKIMFSYNNKELIINETVPNRFSPKSPDKAHLNLHINSLELGDSAVYFCASSPDRLTTEAFFGQGTRLTVV.